One and the same sample provided the 5 T cell receptor beta chains below, sequenced in a study (dated by TCRdb to about 2015). Library method: 5' RACE. Reads for this sample came from an Illumina MiSeq. TCRdb itself trimmed the public reads at Q25 with fastp, ran MiXCR and retained productive beta chains. Merged by CDR3 protein, the rows form single entries marked with the most common genes and DNA. The sample table contains 50,000 to 75,000 distinct CDR3 sequences; only one count was recorded for approximately 22% of them. 2.5% to 3% of the sample lies in the top ten. Input material: memory CD4+ T cells sorted from a lymph node. Taken with the paper, the label for cell subset or site translates to: memory CD4+ T cells, CD4+CD45RO+CD25-. Receptors originate from a female donor with breast cancer.

This clonotype was picked up a small number of times. V and J are TRBV4-3 and TRBJ1-4; D ambiguous. CDR3 size: 13 residues. Germline assignment: CDR1 LGHNA and CDR2 YSLEER. Trimming stripped 0 bases from V and 14 bases from J, with 13 bases between. The CDR3 nucleotides are TGCGCCAGCAGCCAAGATAGATCGACTAACCTGTTTTTT. Translated: CASSQDRSTNLFF.

This clonotype showed up just a few times. The chain employs TRBV5-1 and TRBJ2-1; D call uncertain. The germline V gene encodes CDR1 SGHRS and CDR2 YFSETQ. V lost 4 bases and J 7 bases, leaving 12 bases between the germline ends. This CDR3 contains 13 residues. The CDR3 loop reads CASSAQLPNEQFF. The DNA for the CDR3 is TGCGCCAGCAGCGCCCAACTTCCTAATGAGCAGTTCTTC.

This clonotype appeared a few times. The gene calls are TRBV25-1 and TRBJ2-3; no definite D call. From germline, CDR1 is MGHDK and CDR2 SYGVNS. This CDR3 has 13 residues. Trimming took off 4 bases at V and 9 bases at J, with 14 bases between the two ends. The CDR3 spells CASSVTDAGTQYF. As DNA, the CDR3 is TGTGCCAGCAGTGTAACAGACGCCGGGACGCAGTATTTT.

This clonotype was counted ten times or more. This chain links TRBV20-1 with TRBJ1-3, with unresolved D. Germline assignment: CDR1 DFQATT and CDR2 SNEGSKA (reference sequence). CDR3 length: 15 residues. Trimming stripped 1 base from V and 0 bases from J, with 10 bases between. CDR3 in DNA: TGCAGTGCTAGAGCCCCCGCAATCTCTGGAAACACCATATATTTT. As protein: CSARAPAISGNTIYF.

The sample holds a few counts of this clonotype. This chain uses TRBV2 with TRBJ2-3; D gene ambiguous. Trimming left V 3 bases short and J 0 bases short, with 13 bases between. Germline assignment: CDR1 SNHLY and CDR2 FYNNEI. The CDR3 consists of 16 residues. The chain's CDR3 is CASSDYRLGSTDTQYF. For the CDR3, the DNA is TGTGCCAGCAGTGATTATCGACTGGGCAGCACAGATACGCAGTATTTT.